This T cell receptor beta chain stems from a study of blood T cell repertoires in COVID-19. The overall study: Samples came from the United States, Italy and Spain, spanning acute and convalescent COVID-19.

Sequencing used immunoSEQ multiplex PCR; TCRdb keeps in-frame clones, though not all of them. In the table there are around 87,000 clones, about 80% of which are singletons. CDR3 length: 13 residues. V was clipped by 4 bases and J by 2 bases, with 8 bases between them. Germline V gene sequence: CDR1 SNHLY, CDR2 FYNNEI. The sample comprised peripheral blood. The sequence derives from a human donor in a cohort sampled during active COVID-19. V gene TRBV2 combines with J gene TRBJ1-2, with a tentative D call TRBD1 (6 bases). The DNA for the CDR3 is TGTGCCAGCAGTGGGGACACCAACTATGGCTACACCTTC. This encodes CASSGDTNYGYTF. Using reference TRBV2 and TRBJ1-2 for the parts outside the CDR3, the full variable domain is EPEVTQTPSHQVTQMGQEVILRCVPISNHLYFYWYRQILGQKVEFLVSFYNNEISEKSEIFDDQFSVERPDGSNFTLKIRSTKLEDSAMYFCASSGDTNYGYTFGSGTRLTVV.